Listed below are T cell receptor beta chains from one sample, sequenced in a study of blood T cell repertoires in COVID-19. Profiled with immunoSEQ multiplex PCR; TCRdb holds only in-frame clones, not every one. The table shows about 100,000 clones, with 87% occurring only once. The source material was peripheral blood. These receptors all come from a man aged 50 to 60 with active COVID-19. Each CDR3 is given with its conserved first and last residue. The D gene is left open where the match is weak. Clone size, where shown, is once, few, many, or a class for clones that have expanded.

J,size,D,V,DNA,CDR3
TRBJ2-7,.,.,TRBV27,TGTGCCAGCAGTTTATCCCGGGTCCCCGGCGAGCAGTACTTC,CASSLSRVPGEQYF
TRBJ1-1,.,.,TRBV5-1,TGCGCCAGCAGCGCCCTGGGGTCCGAGGGCACTGAAGCTTTCTTT,CASSALGSEGTEAFF
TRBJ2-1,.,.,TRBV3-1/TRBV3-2,TGTGCCAGCAGCCAAGGGGCGGGGGAGCAGTTCTTC,CASSQGAGEQFF
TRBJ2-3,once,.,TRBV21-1,TGTGCCAGCAGCAAAGTGGAGGATACCACAGATACGCAGTATTTT,CASSKVEDTTDTQYF
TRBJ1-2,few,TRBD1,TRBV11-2,TGTGCCAGCAGCTCGGGGACAGGGGACTATGGCTACACCTTC,CASSSGTGDYGYTF
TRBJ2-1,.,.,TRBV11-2,TGTGCCAGCAGCCCGGTGACGGGTACAGGAGAGCAGTTCTTC,CASSPVTGTGEQFF
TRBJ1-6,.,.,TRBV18,TGTGCCAGCTCGCTAGGGAGCGATTCACCCCTCCACTTT,CASSLGSDSPLHF
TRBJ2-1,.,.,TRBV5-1,TGCGCCAGCAGCTTGGAACAGAACAATGAGCAGTTCTTC,CASSLEQNNEQFF
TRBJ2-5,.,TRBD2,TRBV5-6,TGTGCCAGCAGCGTTAGCGGGGGGGCCCCAGAGACCCAGTACTTC,CASSVSGGAPETQYF
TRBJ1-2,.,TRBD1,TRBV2,TGTGCCAGCAGTGAAGCGCGGACAGGCGGCTACACCTTC,CASSEARTGGYTF
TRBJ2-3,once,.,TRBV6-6,TGTGCCAGCAGCCCACAGCCAGATACGCAGTATTTT,CASSPQPDTQYF
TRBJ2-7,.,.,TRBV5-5,TGTGCCAGCAGCTCCTCTCGGGAGCAGTACTTC,CASSSSREQYF
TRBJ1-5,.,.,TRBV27,TGTGCCAGCAGTTTTCAGGGCCCCAATAGCAATCAGCCCCAGCATTTT,CASSFQGPNSNQPQHF
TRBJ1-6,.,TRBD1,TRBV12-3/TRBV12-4,TGTGCCAGCACCCTTCGACAGGGAGGACCCCTCCACTTT,CASTLRQGGPLHF
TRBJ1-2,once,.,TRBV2,TGTGCCAGCAGTGTAGGCAGGGGTGACGGCTACACCTTC,CASSVGRGDGYTF
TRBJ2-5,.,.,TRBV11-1,TGTGCCAGCAGTTGGGGTCGGGGGAACCAAGAGACCCAGTACTTC,CASSWGRGNQETQYF